Following are 17 T cell receptor beta chains from one sample sequenced in a study of early T cells in non-severe SARS-CoV-2 infection. From the 5' RACE reads, TCRdb called clonotypes with MiXCR, one entry per CDR3 protein. The sample has roughly 48,000 distinct CDR3 sequences; around 8% are singletons. Sequenced material: whole blood. The receptors come from an adult who was a healthcare worker with PCR-confirmed SARS-CoV-2 infection or an uninfected control (not recorded which).

The chain couples TRBV11-2 to TRBJ2-3; 7 bases are a match to TRBD2. This CDR3 spans 14 amino acids. After removal of 3 bases from V and 5 bases from J, the junction contained 5 bases not matched to a gene. The germline V gene encodes CDR1 SGHAT and CDR2 FQNNGV. The CDR3 region has the DNA TGTGCCAGCAGCTTCGGGGGGAGTATAGATACGCAGTATTTT. It yields the protein CASSFGGSIDTQYF.

This clonotype occurred many times. The V and J genes are TRBV27 and TRBJ1-2, with a tentative D call TRBD1 (6 bases). Trimming pared 5 bases from V and 3 bases from J, leaving 19 bases between. Germline V lookup: CDR1 MNHEY, CDR2 SMNVEV (reference sequence). The CDR3 spans 16 residues. Here the CDR3 reads CASSGDHRASYYGYTF. In DNA, the CDR3 is TGTGCCAGCAGTGGCGACCACAGGGCCTCCTACTATGGCTACACCTTC.

This clonotype was seen repeatedly, ten times or more. The J gene is TRBJ2-3, the V gene TRBV7-3; the match to TRBD2 covers 15 bases. The CDR3 is made up of 16 amino acids. Looked up from germline, CDR1 is SGHTA and CDR2 is FQGTGA. V dropped 5 bases and J dropped 5; count of bases not matched to a gene: 5. The CDR3 nucleotides are TGTGCCAGCAGCCTCGGACTAGCGGGAGGGCAAGATACGCAGTATTTT. Translation gives CASSLGLAGGQDTQYF.

At least ten counts were recorded for this clonotype. The rearrangement joins TRBV29-1 to TRBJ1-1; D possibly corresponds to TRBD1 (6 bases). This CDR3 comprises 14 residues. Germline V gives CDR1 SQVTM, CDR2 ANQGSEA. The V and J ends lost 2 bases and 3 bases respectively, with 13 bases between them. The CDR3 DNA is TGCAGCGTTGAATCGGGGGCCGGGGACACTGAAGCTTTCTTT. Its translation: CSVESGAGDTEAFF.

J is TRBJ2-7 and V is TRBV7-9; the D is unclear. Germline-derived CDR1 and CDR2 are SEHNR and FQNEAQ (reference sequence). Trimming stripped 3 bases from V and 0 bases from J, with 6 bases between. The CDR3 totals 13 residues. The DNA for the CDR3 is TGTGCCAGCAGCTTTGGAAACTCCTACGAGCAGTACTTC. Protein sequence: CASSFGNSYEQYF.

Ten or more counts support this clonotype. The chain couples TRBV3-1 to TRBJ2-7, with TRBD2 matching 8 bases. The CDR3 sequence is 15 residues long. Germline CDR1 is LGHDT and CDR2 is YNNKEL (reference sequence). The V and J ends lost 4 bases and 4 bases, in that order; junction bases with no gene match: 9. For the CDR3, the DNA is TGTGCCAGCAGCCGCCCACTAGCGGCGGGATACGAGCAGTACTTC. Protein product: CASSRPLAAGYEQYF.

On this clonotype itself: The junction shows a germline mismatch at one end, possibly a read error. The chain links TRBV6-6 to TRBJ2-1, with 14 bases identical to TRBD2. Germline V gene sequence: CDR1 MNHNY, CDR2 SVGAGI (reference sequence). This CDR3 spans 17 amino acids. As DNA, the CDR3 is TGTGCCAGCAGCTACTCGGGACTAGCGGGAGTTTACAATGAGCAGTTCTTC. Translating it yields CASSYSGLAGVYNEQFF.

This clonotype came up many times. The chain is built from TRBV4-3 and TRBJ2-1; D gene uncertain. The CDR3 has 15 residues. The germline gives CDR1 LGHNA, CDR2 YSLEER. With 0 bases removed from V and 6 bases from J, the gap between germline ends came to 12 bases. CDR3 region: CASSQDGNRFNEQFF. CDR3 bases: TGCGCCAGCAGCCAAGATGGGAATAGGTTCAATGAGCAGTTCTTC.

Worth noting for this clonotype: The junction shows a germline mismatch at one end, possibly a read error. This sequence joins TRBV15 and TRBJ2-1; a weak D match, TRBD2 (6 bases). The CDR3 covers 14 residues. Germline V gives CDR1 LNHNV, CDR2 YYDKDF (reference sequence). The DNA for the CDR3 is TGTGCCACCAGCAGAGATCGGAGGGGTGCTGGCAGATTTTTC. Its protein product is CATSRDRRGAGRFF.

The chain recombines TRBV5-5 with TRBJ1-4; 7 nucleotides line up with TRBD1. Germline values: CDR1 SGHKS, CDR2 YYEKEE (reference sequence). The CDR3 runs 19 residues. V was clipped by 4 bases and J by 5 bases; unmatched bases: 20. The CDR3 DNA reads TGTGCCAGCAGCCCTAACAGGGGCGCTGCACTGAACCGAAATGAAAAACTGTTTTTT. Encoded protein: CASSPNRGAALNRNEKLFF.

This rearrangement joins TRBV7-9 to TRBJ2-1, with D maybe TRBD1 (6 bases). The CDR3 consists of 17 residues. The germline V gene has CDR1 SEHNR and CDR2 FQNEAQ (reference sequence). With 5 bases removed from V and 4 bases from J, the gap between germline ends came to 21 bases. CDR3 region: CASSPRGTGRNYNEQFF. The DNA of the CDR3 is TGTGCCAGCAGCCCTAGGGGGACGGGACGGAATTACAATGAGCAGTTCTTC.

This clonotype was recorded many times. J is TRBJ1-1 and V is TRBV5-1; D uncertain. Germline V gives CDR1 SGHRS, CDR2 YFSETQ. V shed 4 bases and J shed 4 bases, with 11 bases lying between them. The CDR3 runs 13 residues. The CDR3 loop is CASSRGLFTEAFF. The CDR3 bases are TGCGCCAGCAGCCGTGGGCTTTTCACTGAAGCTTTCTTT.

Ten or more counts support this clonotype. The V and J genes are TRBV18 and TRBJ1-2, with D uncertain. The ends were cut back, 1 base at V and 0 bases at J, with 9 bases in the middle. The germline V gene encodes CDR1 KGHSH and CDR2 LQKENI. The CDR3 covers 15 residues. The CDR3 nucleotides are TGTGCCAGCTCACCACTCGGCCGTACTAACTATGGCTACACCTTC. Amino acid sequence: CASSPLGRTNYGYTF.

This clonotype was recorded many times. The V and J genes are TRBV6-2 or TRBV6-3 and TRBJ1-5; 7 nucleotides match TRBD1. V dropped 1 base and J dropped 4; count of bases not matched to a gene: 4. The CDR3 is 15 residues long. The V gene's germline CDR1 is MNHEY and CDR2 SVGEGT. The CDR3 DNA follows: TGTGCCAGCAGTTACTGGACAGGCGTGAATCAGCCCCAGCATTTT. Its translation: CASSYWTGVNQPQHF.

The rearrangement joins TRBV29-1 to TRBJ1-1, with D perhaps matching TRBD1 (5 bases). Trimming removed 5 bases from V and 1 base from J, with 20 bases in between. The germline V gene has CDR1 SQVTM and CDR2 ANQGSEA. This CDR3 comprises 16 residues. The CDR3 DNA reads TGCAGCGTTTTAATTTCACCGGACACGGCGAACACTGAAGCTTTCTTT. Amino acids: CSVLISPDTANTEAFF.

This clonotype showed up many times. The CDR3 DNA follows: TGTGCCAGCAGCTTGAATGGATATGGAAACACCATATATTTT. This translates into CASSLNGYGNTIYF. The J gene is TRBJ1-3, the V gene TRBV5-8, with D unclear. Trimming took off 1 base at V and 3 bases at J, with 8 bases between the two ends. Germline-derived CDR1 and CDR2 are SGHTS and YDEGEE. The CDR3 spans 14 residues. The variable domain in full, with the rest retrieved from reference TRBV5-8 and TRBJ1-3, is EAGVTQSPTHLIKTRGQQATLRCSPISGHTSVYWYQQALGLGLQFLLWYDEGEERNRGNFPPRFSGRQFPNYSSELNVNALELEDSALYLCASSLNGYGNTIYFGEGSWLTVV.

The V gene is TRBV15, the J gene TRBJ2-5, with D hard to call. CDR3 length: 16 amino acids. Germline CDR1 LNHNV, CDR2 YYDKDF (reference sequence). Trimming cost V 0 bases and J 2 bases, with 13 bases left between them. CDR3 region: CATSRDPVVSQETQYF. The CDR3 DNA reads TGTGCCACCAGCAGAGATCCAGTTGTCAGTCAAGAGACCCAGTACTTC.